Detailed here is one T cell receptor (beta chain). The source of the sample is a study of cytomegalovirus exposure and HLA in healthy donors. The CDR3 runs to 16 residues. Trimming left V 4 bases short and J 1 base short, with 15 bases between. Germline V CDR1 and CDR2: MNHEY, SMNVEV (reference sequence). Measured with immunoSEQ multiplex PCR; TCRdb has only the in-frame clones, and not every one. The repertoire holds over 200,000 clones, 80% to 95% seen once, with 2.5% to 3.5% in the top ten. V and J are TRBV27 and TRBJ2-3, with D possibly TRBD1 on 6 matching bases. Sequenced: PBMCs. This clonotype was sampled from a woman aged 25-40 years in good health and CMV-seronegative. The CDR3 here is CASSSPTRQGTDTQYF. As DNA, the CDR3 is TGTGCCAGCAGTTCGCCCACCCGACAGGGCACAGATACGCAGTATTTT.